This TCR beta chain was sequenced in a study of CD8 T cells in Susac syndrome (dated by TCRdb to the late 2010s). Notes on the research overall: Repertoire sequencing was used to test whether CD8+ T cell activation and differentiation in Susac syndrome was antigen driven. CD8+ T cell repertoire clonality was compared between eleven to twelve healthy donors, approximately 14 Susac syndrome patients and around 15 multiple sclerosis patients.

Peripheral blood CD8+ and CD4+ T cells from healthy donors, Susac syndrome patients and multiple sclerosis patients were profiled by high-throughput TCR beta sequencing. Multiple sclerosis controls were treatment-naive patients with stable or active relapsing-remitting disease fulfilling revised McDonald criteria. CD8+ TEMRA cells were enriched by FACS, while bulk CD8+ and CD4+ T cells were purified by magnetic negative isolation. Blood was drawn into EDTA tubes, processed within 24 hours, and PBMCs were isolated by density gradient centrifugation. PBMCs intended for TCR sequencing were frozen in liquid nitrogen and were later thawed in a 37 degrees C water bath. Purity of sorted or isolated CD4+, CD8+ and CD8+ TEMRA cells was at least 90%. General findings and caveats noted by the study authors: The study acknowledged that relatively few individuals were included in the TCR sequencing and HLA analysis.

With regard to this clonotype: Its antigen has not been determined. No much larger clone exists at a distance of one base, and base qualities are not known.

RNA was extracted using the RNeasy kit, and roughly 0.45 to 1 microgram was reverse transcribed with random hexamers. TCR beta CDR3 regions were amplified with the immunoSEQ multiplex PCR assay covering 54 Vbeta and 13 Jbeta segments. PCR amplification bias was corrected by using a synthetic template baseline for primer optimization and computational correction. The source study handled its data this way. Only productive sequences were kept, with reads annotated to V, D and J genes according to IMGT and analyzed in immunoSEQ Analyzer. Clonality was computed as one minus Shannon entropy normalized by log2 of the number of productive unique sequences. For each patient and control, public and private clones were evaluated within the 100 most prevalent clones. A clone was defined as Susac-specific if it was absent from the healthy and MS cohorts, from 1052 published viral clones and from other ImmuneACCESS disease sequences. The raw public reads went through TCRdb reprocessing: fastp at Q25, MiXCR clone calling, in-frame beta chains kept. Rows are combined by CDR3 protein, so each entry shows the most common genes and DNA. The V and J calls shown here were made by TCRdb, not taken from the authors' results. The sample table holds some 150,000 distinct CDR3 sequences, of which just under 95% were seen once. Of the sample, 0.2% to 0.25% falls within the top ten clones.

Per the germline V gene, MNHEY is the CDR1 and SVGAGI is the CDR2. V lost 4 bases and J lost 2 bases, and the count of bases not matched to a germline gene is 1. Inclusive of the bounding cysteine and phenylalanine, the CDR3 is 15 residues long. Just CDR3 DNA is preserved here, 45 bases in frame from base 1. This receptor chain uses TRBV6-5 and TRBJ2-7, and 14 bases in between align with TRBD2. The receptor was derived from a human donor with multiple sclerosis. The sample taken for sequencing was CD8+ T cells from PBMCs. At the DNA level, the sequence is TGTGCCAGCAGTTTGACTAGCGGGGGGGCCTACGAGCAGTACTTC. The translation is CASSLTSGGAYEQYF.